Listed here are 7 T cell receptor beta chains from one sample, sequenced in a study of blood T cells in healthy people across ages. PCR was performed a second time for roughly 7 to 11 cycles using a sample-barcoded 5' primer and a J-beta primer mix. TCRdb ran MiXCR on the 5' RACE reads and lists one entry per CDR3 protein. Of approximately 800,000 distinct CDR3 sequences listed, 30% to 45% were seen once; the top ten hold 10% to 15%. The specimen was blood. Every receptor here comes from a young man in good health.

The V gene is TRBV28, the J gene TRBJ2-3; no definite D call. The CDR3 loop spans 13 amino acids. Germline loops: CDR1 MDHEN, CDR2 SYDVKM. The ends were cut back, 8 bases at V and 2 bases at J, with 11 bases in the middle. CDR3 amino acids: CASGPVDTDTQYF. The CDR3 nucleotides read TGTGCCAGCGGCCCGGTAGACACAGATACGCAGTATTTT.

This clonotype was picked up one time. The junction shows a germline mismatch at one end, possibly a read error. This sequence joins TRBV27 and TRBJ1-5, with D unresolved. The CDR3 loop spans 14 amino acids. Germline CDR1 is MNHEY and CDR2 is SMNVEV (reference sequence). This CDR3 reads CASSVSWDNQPQHF. The CDR3 nucleotides read TGTGCCAGCAGTGTATCTTGGGACAATCAGCCCCAGCATTTT.

The chain joins TRBV14 to TRBJ1-1; the D gene is possibly TRBD1 (5 bases). The CDR3 is made up of 15 amino acids. The germline V and J ends were trimmed by 3 bases and 3 bases, with 14 bases remaining between them. Germline assignment: CDR1 SGHDN and CDR2 FVKESK. This CDR3 is CASSHGAGPYTEAFF. In DNA form, the CDR3 reads TGTGCCAGCAGCCATGGCGCAGGGCCCTACACTGAAGCTTTCTTT.

This sequence joins TRBV7-2 and TRBJ2-4; tentatively, D is TRBD1 (5 bases). V shed 4 bases and J shed 3 bases, with 19 bases lying between them. The CDR3 covers 17 residues. Germline V lookup: CDR1 SGHTA, CDR2 FQGNSA. The CDR3 reads CASSSMGAWGVKNIQYF. The CDR3 DNA reads as TGTGCCAGCAGCTCGATGGGCGCGTGGGGCGTCAAAAACATTCAGTACTTC.

The J gene is TRBJ1-2, the V gene TRBV3-1; maybe TRBD1 (6 bases). Germline CDR1 reads LGHDT; CDR2 reads YNNKEL (reference sequence). V was shortened by 7 bases and J by 2 bases, with 8 bases between the two germline ends. The CDR3 is made up of 12 amino acids. This chain's CDR3 is CASTTGNYGYTF. In DNA form, the CDR3 reads TGTGCCAGCACAACAGGGAACTATGGCTACACCTTC.

The V call is TRBV20-1, the J call TRBJ2-5; perhaps TRBD2 as D (6 bases). V was shortened by 7 bases and J by 3 bases, with 15 bases between the two germline ends. The CDR3 is 13 residues long. Per the germline V gene, CDR1 is DFQATT and CDR2 is SNEGSKA (reference sequence). This CDR3 is CSVFGTHKETQYF. DNA for the CDR3: TGCAGTGTGTTCGGGACTCATAAAGAGACCCAGTACTTC.

The chain carries TRBV6-5 and TRBJ1-3; possible D gene TRBD1, 6 bases. The CDR3 has 15 residues. Germline V CDR1 and CDR2: MNHEY, SVGAGI. Deletions cut 2 bases from V and 3 bases from J, with 11 bases between. The CDR3 nucleotides read TGTGCCAGCAGTTACGGCAGGGGAGGTGGAAACACCATATATTTT. This gives the protein CASSYGRGGGNTIYF.